The 2 T cell receptor beta chains presented below share a single source sample, sequenced in a study of blood T cell repertoires in COVID-19. Profiled with immunoSEQ multiplex PCR; TCRdb holds only in-frame clones, not every one. The sample records 300,000 to 400,000 clones, 65% to 90% being singletons. Sequenced: peripheral blood. The source of these receptors is a human donor in a cohort sampled during active COVID-19.

The rearrangement uses TRBV5-1 and TRBJ1-2; no definite D call. CDR3 length: 14 amino acids. Germline assignment: CDR1 SGHRS and CDR2 YFSETQ. Trimming removed 4 bases from V and 4 bases from J, with 14 bases in between. The CDR3 sequence is CASSPSLSSYGYTF. In DNA, the CDR3 is TGCGCCAGCAGCCCCTCCCTGAGTTCCTATGGCTACACCTTC.

The rearrangement uses TRBV19 and TRBJ2-3; the D is unclear. CDR3 length: 13 amino acids. CDR1 is LNHDA, CDR2 SQIVND, per germline (reference sequence). V lost 6 bases and J lost 0, with 7 bases in between. The CDR3 spells CASRKESTDTQYF. The CDR3 region has the DNA TGTGCCAGTAGGAAAGAGAGCACAGATACGCAGTATTTT. Together with reference TRBV19 and TRBJ2-3, the CDR3 gives the full variable domain: DGGITQSPKYLFRKEGQNVTLSCEQNLNHDAMYWYRQDPGQGLRLIYYSQIVNDFQKGDIAEGYSVSREKKESFPLTVTSAQKNPTAFYLCASRKESTDTQYFGPGTRLTVL.